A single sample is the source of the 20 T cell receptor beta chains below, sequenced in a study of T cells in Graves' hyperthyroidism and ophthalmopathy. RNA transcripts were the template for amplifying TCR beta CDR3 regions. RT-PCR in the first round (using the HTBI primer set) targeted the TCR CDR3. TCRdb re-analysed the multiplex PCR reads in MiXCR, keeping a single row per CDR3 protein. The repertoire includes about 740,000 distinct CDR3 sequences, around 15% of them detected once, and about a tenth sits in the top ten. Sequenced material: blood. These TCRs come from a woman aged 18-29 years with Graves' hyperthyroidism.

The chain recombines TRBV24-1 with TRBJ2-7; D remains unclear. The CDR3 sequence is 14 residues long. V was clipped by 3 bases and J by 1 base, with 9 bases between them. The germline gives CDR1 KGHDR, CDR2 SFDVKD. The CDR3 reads CATSDPSISYEQYF. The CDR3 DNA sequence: TGTGCCACCAGTGATCCCTCTATTTCCTACGAGCAGTACTTC.

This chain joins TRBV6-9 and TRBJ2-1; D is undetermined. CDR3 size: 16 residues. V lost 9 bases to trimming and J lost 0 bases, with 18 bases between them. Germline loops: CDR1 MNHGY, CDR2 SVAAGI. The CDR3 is CASLFGPTSSYNEQFF. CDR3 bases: TGTGCCAGTTTATTCGGGCCGACGAGCTCCTACAATGAGCAGTTCTTC.

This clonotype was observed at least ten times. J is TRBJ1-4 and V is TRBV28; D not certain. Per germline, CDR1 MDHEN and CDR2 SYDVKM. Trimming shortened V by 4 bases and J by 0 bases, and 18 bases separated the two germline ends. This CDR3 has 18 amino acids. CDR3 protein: CASSSIFQDATTNEKLFF. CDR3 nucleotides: TGTGCCAGCAGTTCTATTTTCCAGGACGCCACAACTAATGAAAAACTGTTTTTT.

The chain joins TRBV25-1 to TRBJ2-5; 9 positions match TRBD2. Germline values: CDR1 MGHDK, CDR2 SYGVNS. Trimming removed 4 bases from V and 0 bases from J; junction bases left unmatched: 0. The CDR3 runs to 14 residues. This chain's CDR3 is CASSGLADQETQYF. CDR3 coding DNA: TGTGCCAGCAGTGGACTAGCGGACCAAGAGACCCAGTACTTC.

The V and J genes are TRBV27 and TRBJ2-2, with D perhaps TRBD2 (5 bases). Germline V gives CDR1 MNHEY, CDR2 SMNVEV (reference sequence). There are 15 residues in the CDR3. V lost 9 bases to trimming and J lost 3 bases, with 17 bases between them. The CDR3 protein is CASQGWRADTGELFF. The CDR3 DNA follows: TGTGCCAGTCAAGGGTGGCGGGCCGACACCGGGGAGCTGTTTTTT.

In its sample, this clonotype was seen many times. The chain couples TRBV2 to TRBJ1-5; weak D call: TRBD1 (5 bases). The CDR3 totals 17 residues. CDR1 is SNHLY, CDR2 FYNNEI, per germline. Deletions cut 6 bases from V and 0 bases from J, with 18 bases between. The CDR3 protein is CASRQGYDYFSNQPQHF. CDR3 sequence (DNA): TGTGCCAGCAGGCAGGGATACGACTACTTTAGCAATCAGCCCCAGCATTTT.

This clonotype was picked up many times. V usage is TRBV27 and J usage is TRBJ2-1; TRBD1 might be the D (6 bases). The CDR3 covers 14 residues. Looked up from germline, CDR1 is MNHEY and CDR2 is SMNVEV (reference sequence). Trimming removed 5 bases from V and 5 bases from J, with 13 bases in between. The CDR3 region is CASSPGTPNNEQFF. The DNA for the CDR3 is TGTGCCAGCAGTCCTGGGACACCTAACAATGAGCAGTTCTTC.

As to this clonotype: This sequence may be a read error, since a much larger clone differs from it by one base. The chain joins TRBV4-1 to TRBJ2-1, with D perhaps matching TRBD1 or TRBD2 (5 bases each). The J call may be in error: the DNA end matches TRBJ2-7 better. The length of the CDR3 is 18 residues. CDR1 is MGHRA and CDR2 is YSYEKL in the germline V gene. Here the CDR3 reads CASSQEGVGGRRYNEQYF. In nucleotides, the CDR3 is TGCGCCAGCAGCCAAGAGGGGGTGGGCGGGCGCAGGTACAATGAGCAGTACTTC.

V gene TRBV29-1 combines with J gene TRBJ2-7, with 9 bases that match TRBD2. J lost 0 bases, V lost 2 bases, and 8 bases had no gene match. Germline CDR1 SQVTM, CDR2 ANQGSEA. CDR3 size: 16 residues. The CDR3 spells CSVERTTSGSSYEQYF. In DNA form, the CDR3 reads TGCAGCGTTGAAAGGACGACTAGCGGAAGCTCCTACGAGCAGTACTTC.

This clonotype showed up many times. The DNA of the CDR3 is TGCAGTGCACCCCTGCTCCACTGGGGCACAGATACGCAGTATTTT. This sequence encodes CSAPLLHWGTDTQYF. The gene calls are TRBV20-1 and TRBJ2-3; no clear D. Trimming shortened V by 6 bases and J by 1 base, and 17 bases separated the two germline ends. Germline values: CDR1 DFQATT, CDR2 SNEGSKA (reference sequence). The CDR3 extends over 15 amino acids.

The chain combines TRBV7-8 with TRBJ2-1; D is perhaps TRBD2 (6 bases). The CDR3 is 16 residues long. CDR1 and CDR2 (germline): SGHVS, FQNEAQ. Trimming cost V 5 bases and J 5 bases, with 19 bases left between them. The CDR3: CASSGPWLATDNEQFF. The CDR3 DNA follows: TGTGCCAGCAGCGGCCCTTGGCTAGCGACCGACAATGAGCAGTTCTTC.

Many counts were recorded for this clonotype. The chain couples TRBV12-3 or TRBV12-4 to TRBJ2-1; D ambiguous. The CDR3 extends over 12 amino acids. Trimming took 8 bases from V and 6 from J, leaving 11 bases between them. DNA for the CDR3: TGTGCCAGCTACAAAGGGATCAATGAGCAGTTCTTC. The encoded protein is CASYKGINEQFF.

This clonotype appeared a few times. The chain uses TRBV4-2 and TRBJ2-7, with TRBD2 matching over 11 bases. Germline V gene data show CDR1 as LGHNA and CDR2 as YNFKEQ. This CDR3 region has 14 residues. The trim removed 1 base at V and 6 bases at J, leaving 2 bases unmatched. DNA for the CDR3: TGTGCCAGCAGCCAAGCTAGCGGGAGGCTCGAGCAGTACTTC. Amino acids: CASSQASGRLEQYF.

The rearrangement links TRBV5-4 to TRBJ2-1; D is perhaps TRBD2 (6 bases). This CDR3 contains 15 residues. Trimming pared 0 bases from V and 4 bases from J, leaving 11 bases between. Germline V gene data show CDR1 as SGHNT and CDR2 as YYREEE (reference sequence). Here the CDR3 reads CASSLGGVGYNEQFF. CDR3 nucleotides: TGTGCCAGCAGCTTGGGGGGGGTGGGGTACAATGAGCAGTTCTTC.

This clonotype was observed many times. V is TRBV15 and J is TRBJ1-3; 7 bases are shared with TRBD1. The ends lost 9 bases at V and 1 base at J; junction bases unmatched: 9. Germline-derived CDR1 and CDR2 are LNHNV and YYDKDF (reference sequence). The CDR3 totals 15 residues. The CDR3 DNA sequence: TGTGCCACTAGGTCGACAGGGTGGTCTGGAAACACCATATATTTT. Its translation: CATRSTGWSGNTIYF.

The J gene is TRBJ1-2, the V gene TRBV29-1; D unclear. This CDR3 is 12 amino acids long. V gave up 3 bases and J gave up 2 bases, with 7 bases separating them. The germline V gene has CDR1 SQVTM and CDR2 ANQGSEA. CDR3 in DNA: TGCAGCGTTGATCCGGCGAACTATGGCTACACCTTC. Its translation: CSVDPANYGYTF.

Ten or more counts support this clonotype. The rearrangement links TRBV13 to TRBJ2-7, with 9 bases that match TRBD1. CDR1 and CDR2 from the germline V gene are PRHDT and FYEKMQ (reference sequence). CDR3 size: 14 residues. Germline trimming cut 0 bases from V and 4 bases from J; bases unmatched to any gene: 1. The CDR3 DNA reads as TGTGCCAGCAGCTTAGGGGACAGGGGTTACGAGCAGTACTTC. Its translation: CASSLGDRGYEQYF.

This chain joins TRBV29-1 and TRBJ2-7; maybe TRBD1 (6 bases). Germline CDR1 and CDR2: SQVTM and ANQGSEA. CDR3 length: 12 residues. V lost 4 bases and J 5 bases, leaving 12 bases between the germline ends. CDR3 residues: CSVGKAGDEQYF. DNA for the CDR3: TGCAGCGTTGGAAAGGCAGGGGACGAGCAGTACTTC.

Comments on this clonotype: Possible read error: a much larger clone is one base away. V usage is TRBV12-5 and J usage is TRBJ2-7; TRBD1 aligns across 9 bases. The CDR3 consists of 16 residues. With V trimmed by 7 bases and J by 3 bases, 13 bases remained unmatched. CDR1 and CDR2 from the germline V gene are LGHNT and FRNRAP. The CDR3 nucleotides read TGTGCTAGTGCTTCCTCCGGCGGGACAGGGATCTACGAGCAGTACTTC. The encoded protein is CASASSGGTGIYEQYF.

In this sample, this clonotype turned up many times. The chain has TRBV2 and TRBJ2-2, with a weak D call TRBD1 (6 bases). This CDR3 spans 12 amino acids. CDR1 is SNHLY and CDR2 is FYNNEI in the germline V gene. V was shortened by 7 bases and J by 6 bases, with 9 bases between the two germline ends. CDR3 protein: CASKGVSGELFF. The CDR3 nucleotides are TGTGCCAGCAAGGGGGTATCCGGGGAGCTGTTTTTT.